One sample yielded the 22 T cell receptor beta chains listed below, sequenced in a study of neoadjuvant anti-PD-1 for oral cavity cancer. TCRdb's table, derived via immunoSEQ multiplex PCR, lists solely in-frame clones and lacks some. The table records over 14,000 clones, 55% to 75% of them present only once. The sample consisted of PBMCs, taken before nivolumab (anti-PD-1) treatment. The receptors here all came from a person between 40 and 80 years old with oral cavity squamous cell carcinoma.

The gene calls are TRBV20-1 and TRBJ2-5, with D hard to call. Germline V lookup: CDR1 DFQATT, CDR2 SNEGSKA (reference sequence). The ends were cut back, 7 bases at V and 5 bases at J, with 11 bases in the middle. CDR3 size: 11 residues. The CDR3 sequence: CSVGGGETQYF. The CDR3 DNA sequence: TGCAGTGTAGGCGGCGGCGAGACCCAGTACTTC.

The chain couples TRBV4-1 to TRBJ2-4; a possible D gene is TRBD2 (6 bases). V lost 6 bases, J lost 0 bases, and 21 bases lay in between. CDR1 and CDR2 from the germline V gene are MGHRA and YSYEKL. CDR3 length equals 18 residues. The CDR3 reads CASSSGTQGIVAKNIQYF. DNA of the CDR3: TGCGCCAGCAGTTCGGGGACTCAGGGCATAGTAGCCAAAAACATTCAGTACTTC.

The count of this clone is one. V is TRBV5-4 and J is TRBJ1-2; D remains unclear. The V gene lost 0 bases and the J gene lost 5 bases, with 14 bases spanning the gap. The CDR3 has 15 amino acids. CDR1 and CDR2 from the germline V gene are SGHNT and YYREEE (reference sequence). The CDR3 spells CASSLAGSAGYGYTF. The CDR3 region has the DNA TGTGCCAGCAGCTTGGCCGGTTCGGCAGGTTATGGCTACACCTTC.

The genes are TRBV28 and TRBJ2-7; D ambiguous. Trimming cost V 3 bases and J 0 bases, with 9 bases left between them. CDR1 and CDR2 (germline): MDHEN, SYDVKM. The length of the CDR3 is 14 residues. The CDR3 sequence: CASSFAGNSYEQYF. The CDR3, as DNA: TGTGCCAGCAGTTTTGCAGGAAACTCCTACGAGCAGTACTTC.

This clone was seen just once. This chain links TRBV7-8 with TRBJ1-2, with 7 bases that match TRBD1. J lost 8 bases, V lost 5 bases, and 11 bases had no gene match. The CDR3 is 14 amino acids. Per the germline V gene, CDR1 is SGHVS and CDR2 is FQNEAQ. CDR3 protein: CASSRRDRAYGYTF. Here the CDR3 DNA reads TGTGCCAGCAGCAGGCGGGACAGAGCCTACGGCTACACCTTC.

As DNA, the CDR3 is TGTGCCAGCAGTGATTTGGGCAACTATGGCTACACCTTC. Residues: CASSDLGNYGYTF. The chain employs TRBV2 and TRBJ1-2; D remains ambiguous. Germline assignment: CDR1 SNHLY and CDR2 FYNNEI. This CDR3 region has 13 residues. Trimming removed 3 bases from V and 2 bases from J, with 7 bases in between.

J is TRBJ2-2 and V is TRBV7-9, with 7 bases that match TRBD2. CDR3 length: 14 residues. V trimming: 2 bases; J trimming: 6 bases; junction bases outside the gene matches: 3. CDR1 SEHNR and CDR2 FQNEAQ come from the germline V gene (reference sequence). The CDR3 sequence is CASSLQGGAGELFF. For the CDR3, the DNA is TGTGCCAGCAGCTTACAGGGAGGGGCCGGGGAGCTGTTTTTT.

This sequence joins TRBV21-1 and TRBJ1-6. TRBV21-1 is recorded as a pseudogene. This CDR3 has 16 amino acids. The CDR3 reads CASSNNPATYNSPLHF. Written as DNA, the CDR3 is TGTGCCAGCAGCAATAATCCAGCTACCTATAATTCACCCCTCCACTTT.

The chain has TRBV5-1 and TRBJ2-7; D is unresolved. Germline V lookup: CDR1 SGHRS, CDR2 YFSETQ. Trimming took off 4 bases at V and 2 bases at J, with 10 bases between the two ends. CDR3 length equals 13 residues. The CDR3 region has the DNA TGCGCCAGCAGCCTACGGTCTACCTACGAGCAGTACTTC. This codes for CASSLRSTYEQYF.

The gene calls are TRBV9 and TRBJ1-5; D ambiguous. The CDR3 totals 14 residues. V was cut by 0 bases and J by 5 bases, with 9 bases left in between. The germline gives CDR1 SGDLS, CDR2 YYNGEE. The CDR3: CASSVGTGDQPQHF. The DNA of the CDR3 is TGTGCCAGCAGCGTAGGGACCGGGGATCAGCCCCAGCATTTT.

V gene TRBV6-5 combines with J gene TRBJ1-1; D unclear. Germline CDR1 is MNHEY and CDR2 is SVGAGI. V gave up 8 bases and J gave up 6 bases, with 13 bases separating them. CDR3 size: 12 residues. This CDR3 is CASGPNPAEAFF. CDR3 bases: TGTGCCAGCGGACCAAACCCCGCTGAAGCTTTCTTT.

The chain links TRBV5-1 to TRBJ1-4; D might be TRBD1 (6 bases). The germline CDR1 and CDR2 sequences are SGHRS and YFSETQ. The CDR3 has 16 residues. V was trimmed by 2 bases and J by 0 bases, leaving 11 bases between them. CDR3 sequence (DNA): TGCGCCAGCAGCTTAGAAGGACAGCCAACTAATGAAAAACTGTTTTTT. Its protein product is CASSLEGQPTNEKLFF.

The V call is TRBV10-2, the J call TRBJ1-5; 7 bases fit TRBD1. With 6 bases clipped from V and 4 bases from J, the junction kept 6 bases outside the gene matches. This CDR3 comprises 14 residues. Germline V lookup: CDR1 WSHSY, CDR2 SAAADI. The CDR3 sequence is CASSKTGQNQPQHF. As DNA, the CDR3 is TGCGCCAGCAGCAAGACAGGGCAAAATCAGCCCCAGCATTTT.

The chain uses TRBV4-1 and TRBJ2-3; D is unclear. This CDR3 comprises 15 residues. With 0 bases removed from V and 4 bases from J, the gap between germline ends came to 11 bases. The germline V gene has CDR1 MGHRA and CDR2 YSYEKL. CDR3 region: CASSQDQGPADTQYF. For the CDR3, the DNA is TGCGCCAGCAGCCAAGATCAAGGCCCCGCAGATACGCAGTATTTT.

This CDR3 is CASSPDRAGSGNTIYF. As DNA, the CDR3 is TGCGCCAGCAGTCCAGACCGGGCGGGCTCTGGAAACACCATATATTTT. The chain couples TRBV5-1 to TRBJ1-3; D is unclear. The germline V gene has CDR1 SGHRS and CDR2 YFSETQ. Trimming took off 5 bases at V and 0 bases at J, with 15 bases between the two ends. The CDR3 loop spans 16 amino acids.

In DNA form, the CDR3 reads TGTGCCAGCAGCCTGACAGGTTACGAGCAGTACTTC. Translated, it gives CASSLTGYEQYF. The chain uses TRBV5-8 and TRBJ2-7, with D maybe TRBD1 (6 bases). CDR3 length: 12 residues. Germline CDR1 SGHTS, CDR2 YDEGEE. Trimming took 4 bases from V and 4 from J, leaving 9 bases between them.

The V call is TRBV6-6, the J call TRBJ2-2; D is unresolved. The CDR3 loop spans 14 amino acids. Trimming stripped 2 bases from V and 1 base from J, with 5 bases between. The germline V gene has CDR1 MNHNY and CDR2 SVGAGI (reference sequence). CDR3 sequence: CASSYGKNTGELFF. The DNA for the CDR3 is TGTGCCAGCAGTTACGGGAAGAACACCGGGGAGCTGTTTTTT.

The chain uses TRBV4-1 and TRBJ2-3, with 10 bases that match TRBD2. Germline V gene data show CDR1 as MGHRA and CDR2 as YSYEKL. Trimming cost V 4 bases and J 6 bases; bases outside gene matches: 16. CDR3 size: 18 residues. This CDR3 reads CASSPPSESSGRTDTQYF. DNA of the CDR3: TGCGCCAGCAGCCCTCCCTCGGAGAGTAGCGGGAGGACGGATACGCAGTATTTT.

In its sample, this clone was seen a few times. V and J are TRBV30 and TRBJ1-1, with D perhaps TRBD1 (5 bases). V gave up 4 bases and J gave up 1 base, with 16 bases separating them. The CDR3 covers 15 residues. CDR1 GTSNPN and CDR2 SVGIG come from the germline V gene (reference sequence). The CDR3 spells CAWTSWGLRNTEAFF. Written as DNA, the CDR3 is TGTGCCTGGACCTCCTGGGGCCTCCGGAACACTGAAGCTTTCTTT.

This chain uses TRBV28 with TRBJ2-1; 9 bases are a match to TRBD1. The germline CDR1 and CDR2 sequences are MDHEN and SYDVKM. This CDR3 region has 15 residues. The ends lost 5 bases at V and 6 bases at J; junction bases unmatched: 8. The CDR3 region is CASSPGDRVGNEQFF. The CDR3, as DNA: TGTGCCAGCAGTCCAGGGGACAGGGTCGGCAATGAGCAGTTCTTC.

This chain uses TRBV11-1 with TRBJ1-2; D uncertain. V was cut by 3 bases and J by 1 base, with 12 bases left in between. CDR1 SGHAT and CDR2 FQDESV come from the germline V gene (reference sequence). The CDR3 has 15 amino acids. This chain's CDR3 is CASSFIADGNYGYTF. CDR3 sequence (DNA): TGTGCCAGCAGCTTTATAGCCGACGGTAACTATGGCTACACCTTC.

The chain employs TRBV5-6 and TRBJ1-2; TRBD1 is a possible D gene (6 bases). Germline loops: CDR1 SGHDT, CDR2 YYEEEE. With 4 bases removed from V and 8 bases from J, the gap between germline ends came to 12 bases. The CDR3 is made up of 12 amino acids. CDR3 in amino acids: CASSPRGGGYTF. The CDR3 bases are TGTGCCAGCAGCCCCAGGGGTGGGGGCTACACCTTC.